The 18 T cell receptor beta chains listed next were all sequenced from one sample in a study of response to subunit inactivated influenza vaccine. TCRdb reanalysed the RT-PCR reads using MiXCR and keeps one entry per CDR3 protein. Among about 480,000 distinct CDR3 sequences listed, approximately 11% were seen once. The material sequenced was PBMCs from blood, taken roughly 47 days after vaccination. The receptors originated from a man aged 50 to 60 who received an inactivated influenza vaccine.

This clonotype was counted between two and nine times. The V call is TRBV12-3 or TRBV12-4, the J call TRBJ2-3; 8 nucleotides agree with TRBD2. The CDR3 runs 15 residues. Trimming at V came to 6 bases and at J to 4 bases, leaving 9 bases not matched to a gene. The DNA for the CDR3 is TGTGCCAGCAGACCGGGACTAGTGAGCCCAGATACGCAGTATTTT. Its protein is CASRPGLVSPDTQYF.

This clonotype showed up just a few times. The chain links TRBV5-1 to TRBJ2-2, with 7 bases that match TRBD1. The trim removed 7 bases at V and 4 bases at J, leaving 7 bases unmatched. The CDR3 covers 14 residues. In germline, CDR1 is SGHRS, CDR2 YFSETQ. This CDR3 is CASCPDRVTGELFF. The CDR3 DNA sequence: TGCGCCAGCTGCCCCGACAGGGTCACCGGGGAGCTGTTTTTT.

The chain is built from TRBV5-1 and TRBJ1-5; D remains ambiguous. V gave up 5 bases and J gave up 0 bases, with 6 bases separating them. The CDR3 sequence is 13 residues long. CDR1 SGHRS and CDR2 YFSETQ come from the germline V gene. The chain's CDR3 is CASRTDSNQPQHF. As DNA, the CDR3 is TGCGCCAGCAGGACGGATAGCAATCAGCCCCAGCATTTT.

The chain carries TRBV15 and TRBJ1-1; 8 positions match TRBD1. CDR3 size: 14 residues. In germline, CDR1 is LNHNV, CDR2 YYDKDF (reference sequence). Trimming cost V 3 bases and J 3 bases; bases outside gene matches: 3. The CDR3 DNA reads as TGTGCCACCAGCAGCGGACAGGGCGACACTGAAGCTTTCTTT. This sequence encodes CATSSGQGDTEAFF.

This clonotype was observed a few times. The chain has TRBV29-1 and TRBJ2-2; 8 bases fit TRBD1. Germline CDR1 is SQVTM and CDR2 is ANQGSEA. This CDR3 spans 14 amino acids. V lost 3 bases, J lost 6 bases, and 6 bases stayed unmatched. CDR3 DNA sequence: TGCAGCGTTGACTACAGGGGGAAATCCGGGGAGCTGTTTTTT. This sequence encodes CSVDYRGKSGELFF.

This clonotype was found many times. The V and J genes are TRBV20-1 and TRBJ2-3; no definite D call. CDR1 and CDR2 (germline): DFQATT, SNEGSKA (reference sequence). CDR3 size: 15 residues. Trimming left V 6 bases short and J 3 bases short, with 19 bases between. The CDR3 loop reads CSARRPGRLTDTQYF. In DNA form, the CDR3 reads TGCAGTGCGAGACGGCCCGGACGCCTAACAGATACGCAGTATTTT.

The chain links TRBV12-3 or TRBV12-4 to TRBJ2-2; D is perhaps TRBD1 or TRBD2 (5 bases each). This CDR3 is built from 15 residues. Deletions cut 4 bases from V and 0 bases from J, with 9 bases between. The CDR3 DNA is TGTGCCAGCAGTTGGGACGGATCGAACACCGGGGAGCTGTTTTTT. It specifies CASSWDGSNTGELFF.

This clonotype was observed many times. V usage is TRBV4-2 and J usage is TRBJ2-1; D possibly matches TRBD1 or TRBD2 (5 bases each). Germline assignment: CDR1 LGHNA and CDR2 YNFKEQ. The CDR3 runs 14 residues. The V and J ends lost 4 bases and 6 bases respectively, with 13 bases between them. DNA of the CDR3: TGTGCCAGCAGCCCCTGGGACGGATTCAATGAGCAGTTCTTC. It encodes CASSPWDGFNEQFF.

This clonotype was observed many times. The rearrangement links TRBV5-5 to TRBJ2-3; a possible D gene is TRBD1 (5 bases). Deletions cut 4 bases from V and 4 bases from J, with 13 bases between. This CDR3 spans 14 amino acids. Germline V gives CDR1 SGHKS, CDR2 YYEKEE (reference sequence). The CDR3 loop is CASSQEWGADTQYF. CDR3 DNA: TGTGCCAGCAGCCAGGAATGGGGCGCAGATACGCAGTATTTT.

This clonotype occurred a few times. The genes are TRBV5-8 and TRBJ1-2; D unclear. In germline, CDR1 is SGHTS, CDR2 YDEGEE. The CDR3 runs 13 residues. V was trimmed by 0 bases and J by 9 bases, leaving 12 bases between them. The CDR3: CASSLETSMSYTF. DNA of the CDR3: TGTGCCAGCAGCTTGGAGACGTCTATGAGCTACACCTTC. The whole variable domain, remainder taken from reference TRBV5-8 and TRBJ1-2, is EAGVTQSPTHLIKTRGQQATLRCSPISGHTSVYWYQQALGLGLQFLLWYDEGEERNRGNFPPRFSGRQFPNYSSELNVNALELEDSALYLCASSLETSMSYTFGSGTRLTVV.

For this clonotype: This may come from a read error, since a much larger clone is one base off. The rearrangement joins TRBV20-1 to TRBJ1-5; D ambiguous. CDR1 is DFQATT and CDR2 is SNEGSKA in the germline V gene (reference sequence). The CDR3 loop spans 15 amino acids. In DNA form, the CDR3 reads TGCAGTGCTAGACCTGACACCCTGGGGAATCATCCCCAGCATTTT. Translated: CSARPDTLGNHPQHF.

The sample holds a few counts of this clonotype. The chain links TRBV5-6 to TRBJ2-5, with TRBD2 matching over 9 bases. J gave up 2 bases and V 4 bases, and 12 bases lay outside the gene matches. The germline V gene encodes CDR1 SGHDT and CDR2 YYEEEE. The CDR3 extends over 17 amino acids. The CDR3: CASSPTATSGQQETQYF. DNA of the CDR3: TGTGCCAGCAGCCCCACCGCGACTAGCGGCCAACAAGAGACCCAGTACTTC.

This clonotype was seen more than once but under ten times. The rearrangement joins TRBV28 to TRBJ1-4; a possible D gene is TRBD1 (5 bases). CDR1 is MDHEN and CDR2 is SYDVKM in the germline V gene. CDR3 size: 16 residues. Trimming removed 7 bases at V and 0 bases at J, with 15 bases between. CDR3 sequence: CASNPPGGTTNEKLFF. CDR3 bases: TGTGCCAGCAACCCGCCGGGGGGGACAACTAATGAAAAACTGTTTTTT. The variable domain in full, with the rest retrieved from reference TRBV28 and TRBJ1-4, is DVKVTQSSRYLVKRTGEKVFLECVQDMDHENMFWYRQDPGLGLRLIYFSYDVKMKEKGDIPEGYSVSREKKERFSLILESASTNQTSMYLCASNPPGGTTNEKLFFGSGTQLSVL.

The V gene is TRBV7-2, the J gene TRBJ2-1, with 15 nucleotides matching TRBD2. The CDR3 totals 15 residues. Germline lookup yields CDR1 SGHTA and CDR2 FQGNSA. The junction had 8 bases not matched to a gene; V was cut back by 5 bases and J by 12 bases. CDR3: CASSRTSGRARVQFF. The DNA of the CDR3 is TGTGCCAGCAGCCGGACTAGCGGGAGGGCCCGGGTGCAGTTCTTC.

At least ten counts were recorded for this clonotype. The V gene is TRBV20-1, the J gene TRBJ1-4; D remains ambiguous. V was shortened by 4 bases and J by 5 bases, with 11 bases between the two germline ends. Germline V CDR1 and CDR2: DFQATT, SNEGSKA (reference sequence). The CDR3 covers 13 residues. This CDR3 reads CSANEGPNEKLFF. CDR3 coding DNA: TGCAGTGCTAACGAGGGCCCCAATGAAAAACTGTTTTTT.

This clonotype was seen at least ten times. This rearrangement joins TRBV20-1 to TRBJ2-5; D is perhaps TRBD1 (5 bases). Trimming took off 3 bases at V and 2 bases at J, with 10 bases between the two ends. The CDR3 is made up of 13 amino acids. In germline, CDR1 is DFQATT, CDR2 SNEGSKA (reference sequence). The CDR3 DNA sequence: TGCAGTGCTAGGGGCACAGGACAAGAGACCCAGTACTTC. It codes for CSARGTGQETQYF.

This chain connects TRBV10-1 to TRBJ2-7, with a possible D match to TRBD1 (6 bases). CDR1 and CDR2 from the germline V gene are WNHNN and SYGVQD (reference sequence). The ends were cut back, 5 bases at V and 5 bases at J, with 19 bases in the middle. CDR3 size: 15 residues. The CDR3 reads CASSLSTGMRDEQYF. CDR3 nucleotides: TGCGCCAGCAGTTTATCTACAGGGATGAGGGACGAGCAGTACTTC.

This clonotype was seen a few times. CDR3 in amino acids: CSARDWASGSRGTGELFF. CDR3 bases: TGCAGTGCTAGAGATTGGGCTAGCGGGAGTCGTGGCACCGGGGAGCTGTTTTTT. The V and J genes are TRBV20-1 and TRBJ2-2; 10 nucleotides line up with TRBD2. J gave up 4 bases and V 0 bases, and 11 bases lay outside the gene matches. The CDR3 extends over 18 amino acids. Germline assignment: CDR1 DFQATT and CDR2 SNEGSKA (reference sequence).